Below, 22 T cell receptor beta chains from the same sample are listed, as sequenced in a study of blood T cell repertoires in COVID-19. Only in-frame clones appear in the TCRdb table, and some are missing; sequencing was by immunoSEQ multiplex PCR. The sample records fewer than 30,000 clones, around 60% being singletons. The material sequenced was peripheral blood. Receptor source: a man aged 55 to 69 with active or convalescent COVID-19.

This clone has only one observation. The chain employs TRBV6-4 and TRBJ2-2; 7 bases are shared with TRBD1. The CDR3 runs to 14 residues. The germline V gene has CDR1 MRHNA and CDR2 SNTAGT. Unmatched junction bases numbered 5, after V lost 6 bases and J lost 4 bases. The chain's CDR3 is CASRVQGTTGELFF. The CDR3 DNA follows: TGTGCCAGCAGAGTACAGGGGACCACCGGGGAGCTGTTTTTT.

The chain combines TRBV5-5 with TRBJ1-5; weak D call: TRBD1 (6 bases). V lost 4 bases to trimming and J lost 9 bases, with 20 bases between them. The CDR3 length is 15 residues. Germline V gene data show CDR1 as SGHKS and CDR2 as YYEKEE (reference sequence). The CDR3 coding sequence is TGTGCCAGCAGCCCGGGAACAGGGCGCGGGGGGCCCCAGCATTTT. Its protein product is CASSPGTGRGGPQHF.

CDR3 protein: CASSAGTGNTGELFF. In DNA form, the CDR3 reads TGTGCCAGCAGCGCCGGGACAGGGAACACCGGGGAGCTGTTTTTT. This chain uses TRBV9 with TRBJ2-2; 8 bases are shared with TRBD1. Germline CDR1 and CDR2: SGDLS and YYNGEE. The ends lost 3 bases at V and 1 base at J; junction bases unmatched: 2. The CDR3 has 15 residues.

This clone was counted between two and nine times. This chain joins TRBV5-6 and TRBJ2-1; 8 bases are shared with TRBD2. V was pared by 0 bases and J by 7 bases, with 6 bases of the junction left unmatched. This CDR3 region has 15 residues. The germline V gene has CDR1 SGHDT and CDR2 YYEEEE. In nucleotides, the CDR3 is TGTGCCAGCAGCTTGGTGAGACTAGCGTATAATGAGCAGTTCTTC. Protein: CASSLVRLAYNEQFF.

V usage is TRBV6-5 and J usage is TRBJ1-1; weak D call: TRBD1 (5 bases). V was cut by 6 bases and J by 7 bases, with 15 bases left in between. The V gene's germline CDR1 is MNHEY and CDR2 SVGAGI. This CDR3 has 13 residues. This CDR3 is CASSYDSLREAFF. The CDR3 DNA reads TGTGCCAGCAGCTACGACAGCCTACGTGAAGCTTTCTTT.

The gene calls are TRBV6-4 and TRBJ2-1, with 8 bases aligning to TRBD2. V was pared by 4 bases and J by 4 bases, with 12 bases of the junction left unmatched. The CDR3 extends over 17 amino acids. In germline, CDR1 is MRHNA, CDR2 SNTAGT. CDR3 coding DNA: TGTGCCAGCAGTGGGGGGCCAAGCGGGGGCGATTACAATGAGCAGTTCTTC. Amino acid sequence: CASSGGPSGGDYNEQFF.

The chain links TRBV7-9 to TRBJ2-3; 8 bases agree with TRBD1. V was pared by 3 bases and J by 3 bases, with 2 bases of the junction left unmatched. Germline V CDR1 and CDR2: SEHNR, FQNEAQ (reference sequence). The CDR3 totals 14 residues. CDR3 DNA: TGTGCCAGCAGCTTGGACAGGGCGACAGATACGCAGTATTTT. Amino acid sequence: CASSLDRATDTQYF.

The CDR3 DNA is TGTGCCAGCAGCGTAGGGCAGGGGGCTGTGCAGTACTTC. This sequence encodes CASSVGQGAVQYF. The genes are TRBV9 and TRBJ2-7; TRBD1 matches at 8 bases. The CDR3 has 13 amino acids. With V trimmed by 0 bases and J by 9 bases, 5 bases remained unmatched. CDR1 and CDR2 from the germline V gene are SGDLS and YYNGEE. The full variable domain, its missing parts supplied by reference TRBV9 and TRBJ2-7, is DSGVTQTPKHLITATGQRVTLRCSPRSGDLSVYWYQQSLDQGLQFLIQYYNGEERAKGNILERFSAQQFPDLHSELNLSSLELGDSALYFCASSVGQGAVQYFGPGTRLTVT.

The chain carries TRBV20-1 and TRBJ1-2; 7 bases match TRBD1. With 3 bases clipped from V and 0 bases from J, the junction kept 13 bases outside the gene matches. CDR3 size: 17 residues. Looked up from germline, CDR1 is DFQATT and CDR2 is SNEGSKA (reference sequence). The CDR3 protein is CSASRTGPSTTNYGYTF. The CDR3, as DNA: TGCAGTGCTAGTAGGACAGGACCCTCGACGACTAACTATGGCTACACCTTC.

The chain uses TRBV9 and TRBJ2-1; 13 bases align to TRBD2. J was trimmed by 7 bases and V by 2 bases; bases with no gene match: 6. This CDR3 spans 16 amino acids. Germline V gene lookup returns CDR1 SGDLS and CDR2 YYNGEE. The CDR3 reads CASSVGTSGNWNEQFF. DNA of the CDR3: TGTGCCAGCAGCGTTGGGACTAGCGGGAATTGGAATGAGCAGTTCTTC.

The chain's CDR3 is CATSRDRGQLNYGYTF. CDR3 in DNA: TGTGCCACCAGCAGAGACCGGGGACAGCTCAACTATGGCTACACCTTC. The chain couples TRBV15 to TRBJ1-2; 7 nucleotides line up with TRBD1. Germline loops: CDR1 LNHNV, CDR2 YYDKDF (reference sequence). Trimming removed 0 bases from V and 2 bases from J; junction bases left unmatched: 6. This CDR3 spans 16 amino acids.

V is TRBV19 and J is TRBJ2-3; 7 positions agree with TRBD1. Germline CDR1 is LNHDA and CDR2 is SQIVND (reference sequence). The CDR3 is 16 residues long. Unmatched junction bases numbered 9, after V lost 4 bases and J lost 2 bases. CDR3 coding DNA: TGTGCCAGTAGTAGACGGGACAGAATTAACACAGATACGCAGTATTTT. The encoded protein is CASSRRDRINTDTQYF.

This clone was counted a few times. The chain has TRBV9 and TRBJ1-6, with a weak D call TRBD1 (6 bases). Germline CDR1 SGDLS, CDR2 YYNGEE. The CDR3 loop spans 15 amino acids. V shed 1 base and J shed 6 bases, with 11 bases lying between them. The CDR3 DNA reads as TGTGCCAGCAGCGTAACAGGGACCACTAATTCACCCCTCCACTTT. It yields the protein CASSVTGTTNSPLHF.

V gene TRBV19 combines with J gene TRBJ2-5, with 8 bases matching TRBD2. The CDR3 sequence is 16 residues long. V lost 8 bases to trimming and J lost 5 bases; unmatched junction nucleotides: 16. Germline V gene sequence: CDR1 LNHDA, CDR2 SQIVND (reference sequence). CDR3 region: CASQPWWLAGSETQYF. For the CDR3, the DNA is TGTGCCAGTCAACCTTGGTGGCTAGCGGGTTCTGAGACCCAGTACTTC. The whole variable domain, filled in from reference TRBV19 and TRBJ2-5, reads DGGITQSPKYLFRKEGQNVTLSCEQNLNHDAMYWYRQDPGQGLRLIYYSQIVNDFQKGDIAEGYSVSREKKESFPLTVTSAQKNPTAFYLCASQPWWLAGSETQYFGPGTRLLVL.

This clone was detected only a few times. This sequence joins TRBV19 and TRBJ2-2, with 11 nucleotides matching TRBD2. After removal of 6 bases from V and 6 bases from J, the junction contained 6 bases not matched to a gene. The CDR3 contains 15 residues. Germline V lookup: CDR1 LNHDA, CDR2 SQIVND (reference sequence). CDR3 DNA sequence: TGTGCCAGTAGCCCACTAGCGGGAGTGGCCGGGGAGCTGTTTTTT. Translation gives CASSPLAGVAGELFF.

The V and J genes are TRBV30 and TRBJ1-2; no clear D. The CDR3 loop spans 11 amino acids. V was pared by 1 base and J by 5 bases, with 5 bases between. CDR1 is GTSNPN and CDR2 is SVGIG in the germline V gene (reference sequence). Here the CDR3 DNA reads TGTGCCTGGAGTGCCCCTTATGGCTACACCTTC. This sequence encodes CAWSAPYGYTF. Full variable domain (missing parts from reference TRBV30 and TRBJ1-2): SQTIHQWPATLVQPVGSPLSLECTVEGTSNPNLYWYRQAAGRGLQLLFYSVGIGQISSEVPQNLSASRPQDRQFILSSKKLLLSDSGFYLCAWSAPYGYTFGSGTRLTVV.

This clone has more than one count but fewer than ten. J is TRBJ1-4 and V is TRBV19, with D hard to call. V shed 3 bases and J shed 10 bases, with 15 bases lying between them. The germline V gene has CDR1 LNHDA and CDR2 SQIVND (reference sequence). This CDR3 region has 14 residues. The CDR3 nucleotides are TGTGCCAGTAGTATTAGCGGAGGGAACAGAAAACTGTTTTTT. It yields the protein CASSISGGNRKLFF.

The genes are TRBV9 and TRBJ1-6; 9 positions agree with TRBD1. The CDR3 extends over 14 amino acids. V was clipped by 7 bases and J by 7 bases; unmatched bases: 6. The germline V gene encodes CDR1 SGDLS and CDR2 YYNGEE. CDR3 in amino acids: CASGLTGGNSPLHF. The CDR3 nucleotides read TGTGCCAGCGGGTTGACAGGGGGAAATTCACCCCTCCACTTT.

V gene TRBV21-1 combines with J gene TRBJ1-5. TRBV21-1 is noted as a pseudogene. This CDR3 comprises 16 residues. The CDR3 protein is CATKFAVDSGGQPQHF. The CDR3 DNA reads as TGTGCCACCAAGTTCGCGGTTGATTCCGGGGGTCAGCCCCAGCATTTT.

This CDR3 is CASSYGRVTSGGSNTGELFF. For the CDR3, the DNA is TGTGCCAGCAGTTACGGCCGCGTCACTAGCGGGGGATCGAACACCGGGGAGCTGTTTTTT. V is TRBV27 and J is TRBJ2-2; 11 bases agree with TRBD2. In germline, CDR1 is MNHEY, CDR2 SMNVEV (reference sequence). V dropped 4 bases and J dropped 0; count of bases not matched to a gene: 13. CDR3 size: 20 residues.

The V gene is TRBV27, the J gene TRBJ1-1; a weak D match, TRBD1 (6 bases). In germline, CDR1 is MNHEY, CDR2 SMNVEV (reference sequence). With 6 bases removed from V and 1 base from J, the gap between germline ends came to 15 bases. The CDR3 runs to 15 residues. Written as DNA, the CDR3 is TGTGCCAGCAGCCAACTGACAGGAACGAACACTGAAGCTTTCTTT. Its protein product is CASSQLTGTNTEAFF.

This clone was seen a few times. The chain carries TRBV5-4 and TRBJ2-3; 10 bases are a match to TRBD2. V lost 3 bases and J lost 2; bases outside the gene matches: 6. The CDR3 is made up of 16 amino acids. In germline, CDR1 is SGHNT, CDR2 YYREEE (reference sequence). The CDR3 DNA is TGTGCCAGCAGCTGGGCTAGCGGGGGTCCCACAGATACGCAGTATTTT. It specifies CASSWASGGPTDTQYF.